This T cell receptor beta chain comes out of a study of CD8+ T cells in alopecia areata. Turning to the study itself: It was oral tofacitinib, at 5 to 10 mg twice daily, that treated patients received. Severity was scored as percentage of affected scalp area in treated patients. Broader study findings: Higher clonality than in normal scalp was seen in lesional scalp, especially alopecia totalis/universalis.

The CDR3 totals 14 residues. Extracted RNA was reverse transcribed, and the resulting cDNA served as sequencing template. The data were produced by immunoSEQ multiplex PCR, yet TCRdb's version contains in-frame clones alone and is incomplete. Here the sample spans 200,000 to 250,000 clones, roughly two fifths being singletons. As for treatment: oral pan-JAK inhibitor, 5-10 mg twice daily. In the case of this clone: Antigen specificity is unknown.

The clonotype was recovered from a human donor with alopecia areata. This sample comprised CD4+ T cells sorted from blood, obtained around week 30, from a patient treated with tofacitinib. The genes are TRBV5-7 and TRBJ2-5; 8 nucleotides agree with TRBD1. The end of the DNA is better explained by TRBJ2-7, so the J call may be wrong. TRBV5-7 is given ORF status, its function remaining uncertain. The CDR3 nucleotides read TGTGCCAGCAGCCTCGACAGGGGCGACCACGAGCAGTACTTC. Encoded protein: CASSLDRGDHEQYF.